This T cell receptor beta chain was identified in a study of blood T cell repertoires in COVID-19. Across the whole study: Donors in the United States, Italy and Spain gave samples during acute or convalescent COVID-19.

How the authors handled the data: From reference gene primer amplification, estimates of nucleated cell counts were derived. Clones were sequenced by immunoSEQ multiplex PCR, and TCRdb holds only the in-frame ones, with some missing. The V and J calls and clone size come from that table; D and trimming were worked out from the DNA. The sample lists 200,000 to 250,000 clones; 82% were seen once. Participants' reported clinical history set cohort assignment. What the recovered Cohort 3 donors had was two negative PCRs, clearance, or symptom resolution. The length of the CDR3 is 14 residues. Between the trimmed V and J ends, which lost 2 bases and 7 bases, there was a span of 12 bases. Germline V gives CDR1 LGHDT, CDR2 YNNKEL (reference sequence).

The material sequenced was PBMCs or T cells enriched from blood (not recorded which). The chain uses TRBV3-1 (or the pseudogene TRBV3-2) and TRBJ2-4, with no clear D. The receptor was derived from a woman aged 55-75 years who had recovered from COVID-19. The CDR3 reads CASSQPSEPNIQYF. The CDR3 DNA reads TGTGCCAGCAGCCAACCGAGCGAGCCTAACATTCAGTACTTC.